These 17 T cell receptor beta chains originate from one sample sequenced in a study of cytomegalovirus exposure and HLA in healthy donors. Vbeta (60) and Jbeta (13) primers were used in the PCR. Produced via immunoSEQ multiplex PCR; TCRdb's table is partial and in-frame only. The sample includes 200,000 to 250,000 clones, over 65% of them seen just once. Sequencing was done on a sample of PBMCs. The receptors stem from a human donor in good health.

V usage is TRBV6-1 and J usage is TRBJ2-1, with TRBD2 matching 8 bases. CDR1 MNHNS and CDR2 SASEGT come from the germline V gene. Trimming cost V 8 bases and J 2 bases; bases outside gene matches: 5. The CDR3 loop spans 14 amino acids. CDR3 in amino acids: CASFVAGTYNEQFF. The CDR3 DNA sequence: TGTGCCAGCTTTGTAGCGGGGACCTACAATGAGCAGTTCTTC.

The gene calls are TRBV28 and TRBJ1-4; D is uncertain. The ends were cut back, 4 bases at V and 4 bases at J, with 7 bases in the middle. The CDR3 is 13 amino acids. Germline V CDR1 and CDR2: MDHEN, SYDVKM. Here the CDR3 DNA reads TGTGCCAGCAGTTCGGGGTATAATGAAAAACTGTTTTTT. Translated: CASSSGYNEKLFF.

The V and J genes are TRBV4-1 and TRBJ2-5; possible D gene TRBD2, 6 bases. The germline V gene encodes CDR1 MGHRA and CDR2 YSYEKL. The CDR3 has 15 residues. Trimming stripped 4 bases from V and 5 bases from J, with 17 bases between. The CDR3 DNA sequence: TGCGCCAGCAGCCGGGGACTTCCAGCTTTGGAGACCCAGTACTTC. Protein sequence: CASSRGLPALETQYF.

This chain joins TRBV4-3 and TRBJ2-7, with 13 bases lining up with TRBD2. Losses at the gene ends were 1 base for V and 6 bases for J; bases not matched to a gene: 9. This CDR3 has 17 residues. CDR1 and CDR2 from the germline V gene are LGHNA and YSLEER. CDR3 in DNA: TGCGCCAGCAGCCAAGCTTACCGGACTAGCGGGAGTGGCGAGCAGTACTTC. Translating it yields CASSQAYRTSGSGEQYF.

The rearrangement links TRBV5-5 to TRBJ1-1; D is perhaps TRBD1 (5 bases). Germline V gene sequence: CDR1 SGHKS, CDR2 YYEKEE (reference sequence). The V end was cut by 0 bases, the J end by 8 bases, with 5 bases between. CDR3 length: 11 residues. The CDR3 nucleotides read TGTGCCAGCAGCTTGGACAGGGAAGCTTTCTTT. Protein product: CASSLDREAFF.

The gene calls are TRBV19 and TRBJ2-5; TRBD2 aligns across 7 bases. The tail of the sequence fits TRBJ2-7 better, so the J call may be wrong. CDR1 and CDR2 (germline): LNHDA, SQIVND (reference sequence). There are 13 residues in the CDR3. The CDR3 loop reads CASRSGGSYEQYF. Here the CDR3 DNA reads TGTGCCAGTAGATCGGGGGGTTCCTACGAGCAGTACTTC.

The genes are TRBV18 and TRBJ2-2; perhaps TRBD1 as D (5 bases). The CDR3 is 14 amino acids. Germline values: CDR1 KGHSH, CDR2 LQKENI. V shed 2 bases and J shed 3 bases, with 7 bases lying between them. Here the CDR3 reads CASSPKGDTGELFF. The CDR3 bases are TGTGCCAGCTCACCAAAAGGGGACACCGGGGAGCTGTTTTTT.

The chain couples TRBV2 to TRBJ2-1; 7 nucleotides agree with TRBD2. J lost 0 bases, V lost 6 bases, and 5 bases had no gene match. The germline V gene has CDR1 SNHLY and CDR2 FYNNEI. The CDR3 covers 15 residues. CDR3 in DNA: TGTGCCAGCAGGACTGGCGGGAGCTCCTACAATGAGCAGTTCTTC. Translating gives CASRTGGSSYNEQFF.

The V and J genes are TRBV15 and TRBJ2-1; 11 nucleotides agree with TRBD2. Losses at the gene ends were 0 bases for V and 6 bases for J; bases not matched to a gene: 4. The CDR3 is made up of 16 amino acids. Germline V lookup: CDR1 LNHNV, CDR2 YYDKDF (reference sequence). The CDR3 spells CATSRDPGLAVNEQFF. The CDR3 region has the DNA TGTGCCACCAGCAGAGATCCGGGACTAGCGGTCAATGAGCAGTTCTTC. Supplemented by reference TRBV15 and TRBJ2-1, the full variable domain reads DAMVIQNPRYQVTQFGKPVTLSCSQTLNHNVMYWYQQKSSQAPKLLFHYYDKDFNNEADTPDNFQSRRPNTSFCFLDIRSPGLGDTAMYLCATSRDPGLAVNEQFFGPGTRLTVL.

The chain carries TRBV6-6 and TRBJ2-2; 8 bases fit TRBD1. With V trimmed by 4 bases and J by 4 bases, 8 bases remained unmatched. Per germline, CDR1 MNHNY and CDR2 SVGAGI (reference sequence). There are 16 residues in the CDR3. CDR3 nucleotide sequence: TGTGCCAGCAGTTCATCAGGGGGCAGTGGCACCGGGGAGCTGTTTTTT. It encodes CASSSSGGSGTGELFF.

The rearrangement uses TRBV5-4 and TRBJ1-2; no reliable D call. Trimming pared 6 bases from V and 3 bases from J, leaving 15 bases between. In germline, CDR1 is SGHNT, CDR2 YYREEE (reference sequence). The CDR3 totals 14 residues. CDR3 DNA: TGTGCCAGCACCCTACCTGAGGGCGACTATGGCTACACCTTC. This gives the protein CASTLPEGDYGYTF.

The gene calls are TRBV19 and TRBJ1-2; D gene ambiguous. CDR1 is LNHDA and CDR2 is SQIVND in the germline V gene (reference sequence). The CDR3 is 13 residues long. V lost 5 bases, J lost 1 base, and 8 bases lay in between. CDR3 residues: CASSVRDNYGYTF. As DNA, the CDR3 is TGTGCCAGTAGTGTACGGGATAACTATGGCTACACCTTC.

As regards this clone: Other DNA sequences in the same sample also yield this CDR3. The CDR3 loop is CASSFGQGYEQYF. CDR3 sequence (DNA): TGTGCCAGCAGTTTCGGACAGGGCTACGAGCAGTACTTC. V and J are TRBV27 and TRBJ2-7; 8 bases match TRBD1. J lost 3 bases, V lost 3 bases, and 1 base had no gene match. Germline CDR1 MNHEY, CDR2 SMNVEV (reference sequence). The CDR3 is 13 amino acids.

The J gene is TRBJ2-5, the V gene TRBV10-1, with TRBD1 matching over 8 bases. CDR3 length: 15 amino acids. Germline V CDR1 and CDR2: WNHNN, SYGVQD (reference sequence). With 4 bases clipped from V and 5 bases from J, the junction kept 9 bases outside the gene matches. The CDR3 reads CASSVGRGLTETQYF. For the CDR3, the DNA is TGCGCCAGCAGTGTTGGCAGGGGGCTTACGGAGACCCAGTACTTC.

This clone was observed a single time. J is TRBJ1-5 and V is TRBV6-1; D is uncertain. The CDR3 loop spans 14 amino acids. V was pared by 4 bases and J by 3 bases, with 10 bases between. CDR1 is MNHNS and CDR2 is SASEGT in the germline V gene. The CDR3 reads CASSAPRDNQPQHF. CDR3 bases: TGTGCCAGCAGTGCGCCGCGGGACAATCAGCCCCAGCATTTT.

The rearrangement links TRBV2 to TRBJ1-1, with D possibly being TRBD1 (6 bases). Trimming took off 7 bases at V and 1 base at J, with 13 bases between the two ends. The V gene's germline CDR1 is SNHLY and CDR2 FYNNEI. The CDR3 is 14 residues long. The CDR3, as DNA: TGTGCCAGCATCCAGGGGAGAGGGAACACTGAAGCTTTCTTT. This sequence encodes CASIQGRGNTEAFF.

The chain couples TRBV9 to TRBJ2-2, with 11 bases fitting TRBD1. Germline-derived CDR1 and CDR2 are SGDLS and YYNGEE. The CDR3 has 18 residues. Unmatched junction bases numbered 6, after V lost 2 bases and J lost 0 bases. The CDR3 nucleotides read TGTGCCAGCAGCGTTTCGGGACAGGGGGGCTCGAACACCGGGGAGCTGTTTTTT. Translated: CASSVSGQGGSNTGELFF.